This T cell receptor (beta chain) was obtained from a study of shared clonotypes between healthy human individuals (dated by TCRdb to 2019 to 2021). For context, the study as a whole: A few men and two women, aged 18 to 49 years, made up the cohort. The study deeply sequenced blood TCR repertoires of about five healthy adults to estimate repertoire size and the extent of clonotype sharing between individuals. For each donor, CD4 naive and CD4 memory were each run on three plates, CD8 naive on two plates, and CD8 memory on one plate. Between about 0.94 and 8.9 billion PBMCs per donor were obtained by leukapheresis. Different laboratories and diverse techniques were used to prepare libraries and sequence TCR repertoires, to increase sequencing depth and limit assay-specific biases. What the work shows at the level of the full study, not this receptor alone: Sampling was restricted to blood, and TCR repertoires in tissue are likely to differ from TCR repertoires in blood. The genetic and exposure-history diversity represented was limited by the small number of donors. Compared with non-shared clonotypes, clonotypes shared by all four sorted-subset donors had higher generation probabilities. Approximately 4.8% of naive CD4, around 4% of naive CD8, approximately 2% of memory CD4, and 0.35% to 0.5% of memory CD8 clonotypes were shared across several donors. Naive subsets generally had larger estimated clonotype richness than memory subsets. Even with the large sequencing depth, rarefaction of the sorted-subset datasets indicated that sequencing was incomplete. Pairwise subsampling indicated that sequencing depth was expected to affect the degree of clonotype sharing among donors.

As to this clone: This receptor's antigen is unknown. No base-level quality is on record; no much larger clone is a single base apart.

The donors were healthy, HIV-negative adults who had no recently reported acute infections or vaccinations. Every donor was a Caucasian adult residing in Nashville, Tennessee, USA. Magnetic negative selection was used to enrich CD4+ T cells, after which naive cells were positively selected on CD45RA and the negative fraction became the memory subset. Blood was obtained by leukapheresis, after which PBMCs were separated by Ficoll-Histopaque density gradient centrifugation and cryopreserved in liquid nitrogen vapor phase. Analytical flow cytometry was used to check the purity and quantity of each magnetically sorted T cell population. Genomic DNA was isolated from every sorted fraction and measured by UV absorbance on a Nanodrop 2000c. Using the deep immunoSEQ assay, TCR CDR3 regions were amplified from genomic DNA by multiplex PCR. Extracted genomic DNA from each cell subset was spread evenly across all wells of several immunoSEQ 96-well plates, with each plate serving as a replicate. For sorted subsets, each replicate PCR was loaded with approximately 200 ng genomic DNA, equivalent to 30,000 to 35,000 T cell genomes. Purified libraries were measured with a Qubit 3.0 fluorometer, size-checked on a Bioanalyzer 2100, and measured again with the KAPA Library Quantification kit. Every immunoSEQ 96-well plate was sequenced on a separate single-read 150-cycle Illumina NextSeq 550 flow cell. The study's own analysis went as follows. Because only junctional sequences without quality scores were contained in the immunoSEQ output, filtering matching that applied to full-length reads could not be performed. Sequences were annotated with PyIR, a Python wrapper for IgBLAST v1.9, using IMGT germline references to assign V/J genes and CDR3. Reads were removed for weak V/J assignments (E-value above 1e-6), missing CDR3, stop codons, out-of-frame junctions, or ambiguous translated residues. V3J clonotypes were defined as sequences sharing an identical inferred V gene, J gene, and CDR3 amino acid sequence. The percentage overlap between two repertoires was calculated by dividing the number of shared unique clonotypes by the size of the smaller repertoire. RTK rarefaction, the Chao1 estimator, and Recon v2.1 estimates of unobserved clonotypes were used to assess repertoire richness. OLGA was used to compute generation probabilities for all TCRbeta clonotypes that the gDNA method yielded from a handful of donors. TCRdb limited this immuneACCESS table to in-frame rearrangements with V and J called. A share of clones is missing; checked studies link under half to unresolved V genes, and the rest is unexplained. V and J calls plus clone size are reproduced from that table; the DNA served to infer D and trimming. A total of hundreds of thousands of clones appear in this sample, 73% of them only once. Roughly 1.9% of the sample is held by the ten biggest clonotypes.

The receptor comes from a woman between 25 and 40 years old in good health. The source material was memory CD4+ T cells sorted from blood. Interpreted using the paper, the cell subset or site label stands for: CD45RA-negative fraction.

The encoded CDR3 is CATQLAGVLETQYF. The nucleotide sequence is TGTGCCACCCAACTAGCGGGAGTTTTGGAGACCCAGTACTTC. The V gene is TRBV15 and the J gene is TRBJ2-5; 11 middle bases align to TRBD2. CDR1 and CDR2 (LNHNV, YYDKDF) derive from the germline V gene (reference sequence). The CDR3 numbers 14 residues from cysteine through phenylalanine. Of all the DNA, just the CDR3 is kept, 42 bases in frame from base 1. Germline trimming amounts to 8 bases on V and 5 bases on J, with 7 as the count of junction bases outside the gene matches.